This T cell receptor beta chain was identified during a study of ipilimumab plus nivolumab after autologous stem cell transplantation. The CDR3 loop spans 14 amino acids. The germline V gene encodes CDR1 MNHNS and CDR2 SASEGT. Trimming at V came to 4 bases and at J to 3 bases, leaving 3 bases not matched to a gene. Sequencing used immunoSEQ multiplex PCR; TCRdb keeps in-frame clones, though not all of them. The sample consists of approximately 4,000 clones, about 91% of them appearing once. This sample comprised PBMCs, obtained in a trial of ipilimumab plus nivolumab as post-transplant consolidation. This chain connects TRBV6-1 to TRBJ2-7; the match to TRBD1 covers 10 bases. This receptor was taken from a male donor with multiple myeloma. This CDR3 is CASSVTGGLYEQYF. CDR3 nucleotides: TGTGCCAGCAGTGTGACAGGGGGCCTCTACGAGCAGTACTTC.